The entry that follows covers one T cell receptor (beta chain) sequence. Its antigen is undetermined. The sample is drawn from a study of response to subunit inactivated influenza vaccine. Study-level points and caveats: Seasonal influenza vaccination, on each occasion, was suggested by the authors to recruit few new T cells.

The junction had 4 bases not matched to a gene; V was cut back by 5 bases and J by 5 bases. The CDR3 is 15 residues long. TCRdb independently ran MiXCR on the RT-PCR reads; one entry per CDR3 protein. The sample holds roughly 500,000 distinct CDR3 sequences, more than 15% seen once. The chain links TRBV12-3 or TRBV12-4 to TRBJ2-2; TRBD2 agrees at 11 bases. This sequence was found in a man aged 50 to 69 who received an inactivated influenza vaccine. The sample was CD4+ T cells sorted from PBMCs, taken around 25 months after vaccination. Here the CDR3 reads CASSLSSGRTGELFF. CDR3 bases: TGTGCCAGCAGTCTCTCTAGCGGGAGGACCGGGGAGCTGTTTTTT.